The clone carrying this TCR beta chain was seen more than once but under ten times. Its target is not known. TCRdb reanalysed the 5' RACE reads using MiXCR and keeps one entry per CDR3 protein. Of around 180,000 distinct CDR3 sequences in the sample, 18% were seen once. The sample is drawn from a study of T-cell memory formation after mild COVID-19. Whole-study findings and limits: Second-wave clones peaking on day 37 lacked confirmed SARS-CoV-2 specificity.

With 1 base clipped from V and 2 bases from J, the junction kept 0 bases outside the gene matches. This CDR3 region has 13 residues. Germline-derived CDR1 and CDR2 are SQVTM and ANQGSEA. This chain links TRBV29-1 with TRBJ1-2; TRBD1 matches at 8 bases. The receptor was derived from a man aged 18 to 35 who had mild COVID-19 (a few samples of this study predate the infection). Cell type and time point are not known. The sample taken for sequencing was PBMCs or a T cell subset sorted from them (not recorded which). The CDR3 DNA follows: TGCAGCGTTGAAGGACAGGGGAACTATGGCTACACCTTC. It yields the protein CSVEGQGNYGYTF.